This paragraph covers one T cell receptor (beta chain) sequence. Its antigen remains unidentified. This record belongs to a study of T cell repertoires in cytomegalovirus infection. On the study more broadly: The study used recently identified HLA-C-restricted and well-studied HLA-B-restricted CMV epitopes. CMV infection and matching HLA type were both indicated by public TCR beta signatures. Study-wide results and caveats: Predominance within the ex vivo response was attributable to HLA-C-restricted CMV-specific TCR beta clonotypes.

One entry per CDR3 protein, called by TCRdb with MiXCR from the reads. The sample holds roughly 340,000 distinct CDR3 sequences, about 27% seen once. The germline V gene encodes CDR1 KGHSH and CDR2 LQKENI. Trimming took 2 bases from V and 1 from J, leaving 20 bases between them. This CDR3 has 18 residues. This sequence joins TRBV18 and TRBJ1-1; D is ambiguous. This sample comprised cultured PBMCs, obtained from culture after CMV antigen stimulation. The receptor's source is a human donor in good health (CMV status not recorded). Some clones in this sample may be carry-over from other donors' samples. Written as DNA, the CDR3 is TGTGCCAGCTCACCATTTCTTACGAGGTCCAAGGGGAACACTGAAGCTTTCTTT. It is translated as CASSPFLTRSKGNTEAFF.